This T cell receptor (beta chain) came from a study of control samples from healthy donors and cancer patients. Using immunoSEQ multiplex PCR, the repertoire was profiled, and TCRdb retains in-frame clones only, with some absent. The sample has some 150,000 clones; 75% to 95% are singletons. The germline gives CDR1 MNHEY, CDR2 SVGAGI. There are 15 residues in the CDR3. J gave up 6 bases and V 6 bases, and 10 bases lay outside the gene matches. The source material was blood. This TCR came from a man aged 30 to 39 in good health. The chain employs TRBV6-5 and TRBJ1-5; 8 bases line up with TRBD1. CDR3 in amino acids: CASRNTGGEGQPQHF. The CDR3 region has the DNA TGTGCCAGCAGGAATACAGGGGGTGAGGGTCAGCCCCAGCATTTT.